Each of the 18 T cell receptor beta chains below was sequenced from the same sample in a study of blood T cell repertoires in COVID-19. This table comes from immunoSEQ multiplex PCR, and its TCRdb copy is limited to in-frame clones, with some not included. The repertoire consists of fewer than 150,000 clones, with about 85% occurring once and the leading ten covering more than 5%. Specimen: peripheral blood. These TCRs come from a woman in her sixties with COVID-19, enrolled during active disease.

CDR3 sequence reads: CASRLTGASAEAFF. The CDR3 DNA sequence: TGTGCCAGCAGACTAACAGGGGCTAGCGCTGAAGCTTTCTTT. The chain combines TRBV7-9 with TRBJ1-1, with TRBD1 identical over 7 bases. V was clipped by 6 bases and J by 6 bases; unmatched bases: 10. The CDR3 totals 14 residues. Germline V gives CDR1 SEHNR, CDR2 FQNEAQ (reference sequence).

The V gene is TRBV7-2, the J gene TRBJ2-1; TRBD1 agrees at 8 bases. The germline gives CDR1 SGHTA, CDR2 FQGNSA. The CDR3 covers 17 residues. Losses at the gene ends were 0 bases for V and 7 bases for J; bases not matched to a gene: 11. The CDR3 DNA sequence: TGTGCCAGCAGCTTAGCGGGAACCCGGACAGGGCAGAATGAGCAGTTCTTC. Amino acid sequence: CASSLAGTRTGQNEQFF.

The chain has TRBV9 and TRBJ1-2; 7 bases map to TRBD1. With 0 bases clipped from V and 8 bases from J, the junction kept 10 bases outside the gene matches. Germline V CDR1 and CDR2: SGDLS, YYNGEE. The CDR3 totals 15 residues. The chain's CDR3 is CASSVAARGTRGYTF. In DNA form, the CDR3 reads TGTGCCAGCAGCGTAGCCGCCAGGGGGACGCGAGGCTACACCTTC.

The rearrangement links TRBV9 to TRBJ2-7; 7 nucleotides match TRBD2. CDR3 length equals 16 residues. J lost 0 bases, V lost 0 bases, and 6 bases had no gene match. CDR1 is SGDLS, CDR2 YYNGEE, per germline. The CDR3 reads CASSVGGAGSSYEQYF. CDR3 DNA sequence: TGTGCCAGCAGCGTAGGGGGAGCGGGGAGCTCCTACGAGCAGTACTTC.

This chain connects TRBV6-1 to TRBJ1-6; D possibly corresponds to TRBD1 (6 bases). CDR1 is MNHNS, CDR2 SASEGT, per germline. The CDR3 runs to 15 residues. The V gene lost 3 bases and the J gene lost 5 bases, with 11 bases spanning the gap. The CDR3 coding sequence is TGTGCCAGCAGTGAGACAGGCTATCATAATTCACCCCTCCACTTT. Its protein is CASSETGYHNSPLHF.

This chain links TRBV19 with TRBJ2-7; 11 nucleotides line up with TRBD1. The CDR3 has 14 amino acids. After removal of 6 bases from V and 3 bases from J, the junction contained 4 bases not matched to a gene. Germline loops: CDR1 LNHDA, CDR2 SQIVND (reference sequence). This CDR3 reads CASRGQGGGYEQYF. Here the CDR3 DNA reads TGTGCCAGTAGGGGACAGGGGGGTGGCTACGAGCAGTACTTC.

The chain joins TRBV6-6 to TRBJ1-2, with D maybe TRBD1 (6 bases). Deletions cut 5 bases from V and 4 bases from J, with 14 bases between. Germline loops: CDR1 MNHNY, CDR2 SVGAGI (reference sequence). CDR3 length: 14 residues. DNA of the CDR3: TGTGCCAGCAGTCCTCCGGGACACAGCTATGGCTACACCTTC. Amino acid sequence: CASSPPGHSYGYTF.

The V gene is TRBV14, the J gene TRBJ1-2; 7 nucleotides align to TRBD1. The germline V gene encodes CDR1 SGHDN and CDR2 FVKESK. CDR3 size: 14 residues. The V gene end was trimmed by 4 bases and the J gene end by 8 bases; junction bases not matched to a gene: 10. CDR3 coding DNA: TGTGCCAGCAGCCCGGCCGGGACAGCTAGCGGCTACACCTTC. It encodes CASSPAGTASGYTF.

This chain's CDR3 is CASSRQEPSNEKLFF. The CDR3 DNA reads TGCGCCAGCAGCCGACAGGAGCCTTCTAATGAAAAACTGTTTTTT. The gene calls are TRBV5-1 and TRBJ1-4; D is possibly TRBD1 (6 bases). Per the germline V gene, CDR1 is SGHRS and CDR2 is YFSETQ. This CDR3 is 15 amino acids long. The V end lost 4 bases, the J end lost 3 bases, and 13 bases lay between the germline ends.

This chain connects TRBV9 to TRBJ2-5; a weak D match, TRBD1 (5 bases). Trimming pared 3 bases from V and 5 bases from J, leaving 20 bases between. CDR3 length equals 16 residues. Germline lookup yields CDR1 SGDLS and CDR2 YYNGEE. CDR3 amino acids: CASSGGLGSTVETQYF. DNA of the CDR3: TGTGCCAGCAGCGGGGGCTTAGGATCAACCGTGGAGACCCAGTACTTC.

The table lists this clone with a count of one. The same CDR3 can be traced to other DNA sequences in this sample. The chain couples TRBV6-5 to TRBJ1-2, with a possible D match to TRBD1 (5 bases). This CDR3 has 13 residues. Trimming cost V 6 bases and J 3 bases, with 11 bases left between them. Germline V lookup: CDR1 MNHEY, CDR2 SVGAGI. In nucleotides, the CDR3 is TGTGCCAGCAGCCGGCGGGGGGACTATGGCTACACCTTC. Translated, it gives CASSRRGDYGYTF.

The CDR3 bases are TGCGCCAGCAGAATTGTAGCGGGGGGCCTGACAGATACGCAGTATTTT. Its protein product is CASRIVAGGLTDTQYF. This rearrangement joins TRBV5-1 to TRBJ2-3, with 10 bases aligning to TRBD2. Unmatched junction bases numbered 9, after V lost 5 bases and J lost 3 bases. The CDR3 spans 16 residues. The germline CDR1 and CDR2 sequences are SGHRS and YFSETQ.

The V and J genes are TRBV5-4 and TRBJ2-3, with TRBD2 identical over 8 bases. J lost 2 bases, V lost 2 bases, and 7 bases had no gene match. This CDR3 comprises 16 residues. Germline CDR1 reads SGHNT; CDR2 reads YYREEE (reference sequence). CDR3 nucleotides: TGTGCCAGCAGCTTAGGATACGGGGGGGCCACAGATACGCAGTATTTT. Translation gives CASSLGYGGATDTQYF.

This chain connects TRBV29-1 to TRBJ1-1; D unresolved. The CDR3 loop spans 13 amino acids. Trimming pared 4 bases from V and 1 base from J, leaving 10 bases between. The germline V gene encodes CDR1 SQVTM and CDR2 ANQGSEA. The CDR3 reads CSVGPTENTEAFF. CDR3 in DNA: TGCAGCGTTGGACCCACAGAGAACACTGAAGCTTTCTTT.

J is TRBJ1-3 and V is TRBV19; tentative D call: TRBD1 (6 bases). The CDR3 sequence is 17 residues long. With 3 bases removed from V and 0 bases from J, the gap between germline ends came to 15 bases. Per germline, CDR1 LNHDA and CDR2 SQIVND (reference sequence). CDR3 nucleotides: TGTGCCAGTAGTATGGACAGTCGCCCGATCTCTGGAAACACCATATATTTT. This gives the protein CASSMDSRPISGNTIYF.

This rearrangement joins TRBV4-2 to TRBJ2-7, with TRBD2 identical over 7 bases. Germline values: CDR1 LGHNA, CDR2 YNFKEQ. V trimming: 4 bases; J trimming: 0 bases; junction bases outside the gene matches: 6. This CDR3 is built from 15 residues. The CDR3 region is CASSLLGGSSYEQYF. CDR3 DNA: TGTGCCAGCAGCCTCCTCGGCGGGAGCTCCTACGAGCAGTACTTC.

Only a few counts were recorded for this clone. The chain has TRBV11-2 and TRBJ1-1; D may be TRBD1 (5 bases). CDR1 is SGHAT, CDR2 FQNNGV, per germline. The CDR3 spans 15 residues. Trimming left V 5 bases short and J 8 bases short, with 21 bases between. The CDR3 coding sequence is TGTGCCAGCAGCCAACAACGTGGGGGAGGAAGGGAAGCTTTCTTT. This sequence encodes CASSQQRGGGREAFF.

The gene calls are TRBV2 and TRBJ2-3, with 9 bases lining up with TRBD2. The trim removed 6 bases at V and 6 bases at J, leaving 10 bases unmatched. The germline CDR1 and CDR2 sequences are SNHLY and FYNNEI. This CDR3 comprises 15 residues. The CDR3 protein is CASSELAGGLDTQYF. In DNA form, the CDR3 reads TGTGCCAGCAGCGAACTGGCGGGGGGGCTGGATACGCAGTATTTT.